A selection of T cell receptor beta chains follows, all from one sample in a study of beta chain features in type 1 diabetes. Sequencing used immunoSEQ multiplex PCR; TCRdb keeps in-frame clones, though not all of them. The sample carries about 710,000 clones, around 15% recorded once. The material sequenced was naive CD4+ T cells from blood. All receptors derive from a man younger than 35 with type 1 diabetes. The CDR3 runs from the conserved cysteine through the conserved F or W. Fields, in order: J gene, clone size, V gene, D gene, CDR3 protein, CDR3 DNA. A D gene is named only where the DNA matches it firmly. Size values are once, few and many counts, or a class for expanded clones, and some rows have none.

>TRBJ2-5|few|TRBV5-1|.
CASSSITDSETQYF
TGCGCCAGCAGCTCCATTACGGACAGCGAGACCCAGTACTTC
>TRBJ2-5|few|TRBV7-3|.
CATPPGETQYF
TGTGCCACCCCCCCGGGGGAGACCCAGTACTTC
>TRBJ2-1|few|TRBV30|.
CARSGTMVYNEQFF
TGTGCCAGGAGCGGGACAATGGTCTACAATGAGCAGTTCTTC
>TRBJ2-7|.|TRBV5-1|.
CASSFRDPLNHEQYF
TGCGCCAGCAGCTTCCGGGACCCTTTGAACCACGAGCAGTACTTC
>TRBJ2-5|few|TRBV9|TRBD1
CASSAQQGSPLQETQYF
TGTGCCAGCAGCGCACAACAGGGGAGCCCTCTCCAAGAGACCCAGTACTTC
>TRBJ1-1|.|TRBV5-1|TRBD1
CASSLGQGGGAFF
TGCGCCAGCAGCTTGGGACAGGGTGGTGGTGCTTTCTTT
>TRBJ2-6|.|TRBV7-3|.
CASSDPIEKVTNVLTF
TGTGCCAGCAGCGACCCCATTGAAAAGGTGACCAACGTCCTGACTTTC
>TRBJ2-7|.|TRBV4-1|TRBD1
CASSRGQGPLYEQYF
TGCGCCAGCAGCCGCGGACAGGGTCCCCTCTACGAGCAGTACTTC
>TRBJ2-3|few|TRBV18|.
CASSPRAWSDTQYF
TGTGCCAGCTCACCACGGGCTTGGTCAGATACGCAGTATTTT
>TRBJ2-7|.|TRBV29-1|TRBD2
CSVEEAGTSTYEQYF
TGCAGCGTTGAAGAGGCCGGGACTAGCACCTACGAGCAGTACTTC
>TRBJ2-6|.|TRBV27|.
CASSLLGWTDIEGSGANVLTF
TGTGCCAGCAGTTTATTAGGATGGACGGATATAGAGGGCTCTGGGGCCAACGTCCTGACTTTC
>TRBJ1-1|few|TRBV29-1|TRBD1
CSVRDRGRQNEAFF
TGCAGCGTAAGAGACAGGGGTCGGCAGAATGAAGCTTTCTTT
>TRBJ2-4|few|TRBV25-1|.
CASSSREDIQYF
TGTGCCAGCAGTTCCCGTGAAGACATTCAGTACTTC
>TRBJ2-1|.|TRBV30|.
CAWSVRGISGNEQFF
TGTGCCTGGAGTGTACGAGGTATCTCGGGGAATGAGCAGTTCTTC
>TRBJ2-7|.|TRBV9|TRBD2
CASSPRGVYEQYF
TGTGCCAGCAGCCCCCGGGGGGTCTACGAGCAGTACTTC
>TRBJ2-5|.|TRBV7-9|.
CASSSDGTWGETQYF
TGTGCCAGCAGTTCAGACGGGACCTGGGGGGAGACCCAGTACTTC
>TRBJ2-1|few|TRBV28|TRBD1
CASNSPGQGAIEQFF
TGTGCCAGCAACTCCCCGGGACAGGGGGCCATTGAGCAGTTCTTC
>TRBJ2-3|once|TRBV5-1|TRBD1
CASSRTGYTDTQYF
TGCGCCAGCAGTCGGACAGGCTACACAGATACGCAGTATTTT
>TRBJ1-2|few|TRBV29-1|.
CSVPTQADLSSYGYTF
TGCAGCGTCCCAACCCAGGCTGACCTTTCTTCCTATGGCTACACCTTC
>TRBJ1-1|few|TRBV7-9|.
CASSSIPAGQTNTEAFF
TGTGCCAGCAGCTCCATACCAGCGGGACAAACGAACACTGAAGCTTTCTTT
>TRBJ1-5|.|TRBV5-1|.
CASSLAGSGGNQPQHF
TGCGCCAGCAGCTTGGCGGGGTCGGGAGGCAATCAGCCCCAGCATTTT
>TRBJ2-5|few|TRBV5-4|TRBD2
CASRSPGTSGKERETQYF
TGTGCCAGCAGATCCCCCGGGACTAGCGGGAAGGAGAGGGAGACCCAGTACTTC
>TRBJ2-3|few|TRBV7-9|.
CASINRPEANLATQYF
TGTGCCAGCATAAACCGGCCAGAGGCCAATTTAGCTACGCAGTATTTT
>TRBJ2-5|.|TRBV9|.
CASSVADVGETQYF
TGTGCCAGCAGCGTAGCCGACGTTGGGGAGACCCAGTACTTC
>TRBJ2-1|few|TRBV19|.
CASRDTEWNEQFF
TGTGCCAGTAGGGACACGGAGTGGAATGAGCAGTTCTTC
>TRBJ2-7|.|TRBV19|.
CASSIEAASYEQYF
TGTGCCAGTAGTATAGAGGCAGCGTCCTACGAGCAGTACTTC
>TRBJ1-1|few|TRBV7-3|.
CASSLSTENTEAFF
TGTGCCAGCAGCTTATCAACAGAGAACACTGAAGCTTTCTTT
>TRBJ2-3|.|TRBV7-9|.
CASSPFSGRTDTQYF
TGTGCCAGCAGCCCCTTTTCGGGACGCACAGATACGCAGTATTTT
>TRBJ2-3|.|TRBV7-2|TRBD2
CASSLGLAGGPDTDTQYF
TGTGCCAGCAGCTTGGGACTAGCGGGAGGACCTGACACAGATACGCAGTATTTT
>TRBJ2-5|few|TRBV21-1|.
CASSKHGSYQETQYF
TGTGCCAGCAGCAAACATGGCAGCTACCAAGAGACCCAGTACTTC
>TRBJ2-7|few|TRBV13|TRBD2
CASFKAGGPYEQYF
TGTGCCAGCTTTAAAGCGGGAGGTCCCTACGAGCAGTACTTC
>TRBJ1-2|few|TRBV5-4|TRBD1
CASSIITGGAGYTF
TGTGCCAGCAGCATAATTACAGGGGGCGCCGGCTACACCTTC
>TRBJ1-2|.|TRBV6-6|.
CASSYSGGNYGYTF
TGTGCCAGCAGTTACTCGGGAGGGAACTATGGCTACACCTTC
>TRBJ2-1|.|TRBV12-5|TRBD2
CASGLTSGTNNEQFF
TGTGCTAGTGGTCTTACTAGCGGAACAAACAATGAGCAGTTCTTC
>TRBJ2-7|.|TRBV5-1|TRBD1
CASSLGGQLFGEQYF
TGCGCCAGCAGCCTAGGGGGACAGCTTTTTGGCGAGCAGTACTTC
>TRBJ2-7|.|TRBV7-2|.
CASSPRTGARGEQYF
TGTGCCAGCAGCCCCCGGACAGGAGCTCGGGGGGAGCAGTACTTC
>TRBJ2-1|few|TRBV5-6|.
CASSLAGSGKSYNEQFF
TGTGCCAGCAGCTTGGCAGGTAGCGGAAAATCTTACAATGAGCAGTTCTTC
>TRBJ1-5|few|TRBV30|TRBD1
CACAGGIGNQPQHF
TGTGCCTGCGCAGGGGGAATTGGCAATCAGCCCCAGCATTTT
>TRBJ2-7|few|TRBV9|.
CASSPRTASYEQYF
TGTGCCAGCAGCCCCCGGACTGCGAGCTACGAGCAGTACTTC
>TRBJ1-1|few|TRBV29-1|.
CSVSRGNTEAFF
TGCAGCGTTTCCAGGGGGAACACTGAAGCTTTCTTT
>TRBJ2-7|few|TRBV7-9|TRBD1
CASSLRGGQPYEQYF
TGTGCCAGCAGCTTAAGAGGGGGCCAACCCTACGAGCAGTACTTC
>TRBJ1-1|.|TRBV10-2|.
CASTDPGGGKTEAFF
TGCGCCAGCACCGACCCAGGCGGGGGGAAGACTGAAGCTTTCTTT
>TRBJ1-5|.|TRBV28|.
CASTQDRNNQPQHF
TGTGCCAGCACCCAGGACAGAAACAATCAGCCCCAGCATTTT